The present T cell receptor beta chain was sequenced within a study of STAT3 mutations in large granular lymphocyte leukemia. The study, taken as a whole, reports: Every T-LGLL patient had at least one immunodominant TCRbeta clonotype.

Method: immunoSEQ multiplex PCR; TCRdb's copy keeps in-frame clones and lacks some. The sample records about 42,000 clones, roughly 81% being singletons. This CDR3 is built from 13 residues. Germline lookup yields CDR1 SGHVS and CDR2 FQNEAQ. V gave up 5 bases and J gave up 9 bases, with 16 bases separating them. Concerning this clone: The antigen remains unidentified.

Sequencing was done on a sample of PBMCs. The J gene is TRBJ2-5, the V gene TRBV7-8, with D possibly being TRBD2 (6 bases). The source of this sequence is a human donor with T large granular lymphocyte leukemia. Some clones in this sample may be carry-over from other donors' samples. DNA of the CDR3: TGTGCCAGCAGCCCTCGGGAGAGTATGGCCCAGTACTTC. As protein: CASSPRESMAQYF.